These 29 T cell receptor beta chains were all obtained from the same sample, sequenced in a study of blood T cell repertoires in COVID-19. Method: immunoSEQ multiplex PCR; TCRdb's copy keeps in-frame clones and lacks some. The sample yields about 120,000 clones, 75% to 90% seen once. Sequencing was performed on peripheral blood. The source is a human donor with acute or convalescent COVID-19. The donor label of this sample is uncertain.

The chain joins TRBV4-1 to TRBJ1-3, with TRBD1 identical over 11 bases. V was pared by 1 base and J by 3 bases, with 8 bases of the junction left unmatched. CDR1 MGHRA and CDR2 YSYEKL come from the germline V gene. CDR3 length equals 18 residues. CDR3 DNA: TGCGCCAGCAGCCAAGCTCGGACAGGGGGCGCAGGTGGAAACACCATATATTTT. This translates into CASSQARTGGAGGNTIYF.

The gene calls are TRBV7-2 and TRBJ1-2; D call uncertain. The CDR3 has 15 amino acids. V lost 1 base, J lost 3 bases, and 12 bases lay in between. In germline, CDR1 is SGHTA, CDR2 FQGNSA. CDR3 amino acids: CASSLVHGGDYGYTF. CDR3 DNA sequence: TGTGCCAGCAGCTTAGTTCACGGCGGCGACTATGGCTACACCTTC. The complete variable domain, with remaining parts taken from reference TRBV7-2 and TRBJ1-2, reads GAGVSQSPSNKVTEKGKDVELRCDPISGHTALYWYRQSLGQGLEFLIYFQGNSAPDKSGLPSDRFSAERTGGSVSTLTIQRTQQEDSAVYLCASSLVHGGDYGYTFGSGTRLTVV.

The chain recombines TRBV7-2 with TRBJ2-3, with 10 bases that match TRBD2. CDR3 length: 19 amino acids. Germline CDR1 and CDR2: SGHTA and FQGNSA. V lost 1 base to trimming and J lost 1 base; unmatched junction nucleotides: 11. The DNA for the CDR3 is TGTGCCAGCAGCTTAGGGAGCGGGGGGGGATTTATTGGCACAGATACGCAGTATTTT. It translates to CASSLGSGGGFIGTDTQYF.

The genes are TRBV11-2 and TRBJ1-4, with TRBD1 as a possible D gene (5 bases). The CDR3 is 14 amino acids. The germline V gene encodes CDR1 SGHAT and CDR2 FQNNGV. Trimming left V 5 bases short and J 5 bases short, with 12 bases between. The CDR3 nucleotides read TGTGCCAGCAGCGCGCACGGGGGAAATGAAAAACTGTTTTTT. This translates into CASSAHGGNEKLFF.

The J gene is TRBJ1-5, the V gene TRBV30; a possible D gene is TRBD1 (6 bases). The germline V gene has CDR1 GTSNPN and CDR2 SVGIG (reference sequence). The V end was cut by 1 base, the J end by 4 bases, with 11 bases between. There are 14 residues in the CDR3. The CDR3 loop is CAWSGTEINQPQHF. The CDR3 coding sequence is TGTGCCTGGAGTGGGACAGAGATTAATCAGCCCCAGCATTTT.

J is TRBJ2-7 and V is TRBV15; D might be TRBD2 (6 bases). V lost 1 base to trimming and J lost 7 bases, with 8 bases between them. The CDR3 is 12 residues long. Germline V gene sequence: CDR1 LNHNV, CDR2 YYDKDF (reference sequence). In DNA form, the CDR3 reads TGTGCCACCAGCAGAGTGGCGGGAGAGCAGTACTTC. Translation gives CATSRVAGEQYF. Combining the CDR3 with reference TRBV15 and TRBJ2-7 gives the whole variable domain DAMVIQNPRYQVTQFGKPVTLSCSQTLNHNVMYWYQQKSSQAPKLLFHYYDKDFNNEADTPDNFQSRRPNTSFCFLDIRSPGLGDTAMYLCATSRVAGEQYFGPGTRLTVT.

The DNA of the CDR3 is TGTGCCAGCAGTTTGTTCACCAGCTCCTACGAGCAGTACTTC. Amino acid sequence: CASSLFTSSYEQYF. The chain recombines TRBV27 with TRBJ2-7, with D hard to call. Germline V gene data show CDR1 as MNHEY and CDR2 as SMNVEV (reference sequence). The V gene lost 3 bases and the J gene lost 0 bases, with 9 bases spanning the gap. The length of the CDR3 is 14 residues.

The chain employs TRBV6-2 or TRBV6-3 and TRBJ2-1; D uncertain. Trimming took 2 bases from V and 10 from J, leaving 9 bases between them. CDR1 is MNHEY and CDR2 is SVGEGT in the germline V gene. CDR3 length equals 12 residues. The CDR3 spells CASSYPEVEQFF. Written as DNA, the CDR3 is TGTGCCAGCAGTTACCCAGAGGTAGAGCAGTTCTTC.

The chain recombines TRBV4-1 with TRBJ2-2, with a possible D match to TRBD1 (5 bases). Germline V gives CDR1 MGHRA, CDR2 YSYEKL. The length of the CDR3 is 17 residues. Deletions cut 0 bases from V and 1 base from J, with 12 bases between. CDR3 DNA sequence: TGCGCCAGCAGCCAAGATCCGGGTCAGGGGAACACCGGGGAGCTGTTTTTT. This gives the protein CASSQDPGQGNTGELFF.

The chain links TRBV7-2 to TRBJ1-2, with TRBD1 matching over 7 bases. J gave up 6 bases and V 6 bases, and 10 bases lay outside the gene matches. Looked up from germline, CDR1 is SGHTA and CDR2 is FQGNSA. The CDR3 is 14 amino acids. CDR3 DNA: TGTGCCAGCAGTCTTCGACAGGGACCAAATGGCTACACCTTC. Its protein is CASSLRQGPNGYTF.

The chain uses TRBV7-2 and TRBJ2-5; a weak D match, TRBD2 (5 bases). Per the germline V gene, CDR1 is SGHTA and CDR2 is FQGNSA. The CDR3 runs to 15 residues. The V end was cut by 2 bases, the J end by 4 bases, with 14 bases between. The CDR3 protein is CASSLFSGMLETQYF. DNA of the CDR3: TGTGCCAGCAGCTTATTTTCGGGGATGTTAGAGACCCAGTACTTC.

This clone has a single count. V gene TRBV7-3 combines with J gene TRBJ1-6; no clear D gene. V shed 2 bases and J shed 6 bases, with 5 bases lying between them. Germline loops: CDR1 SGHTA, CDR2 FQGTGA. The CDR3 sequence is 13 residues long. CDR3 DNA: TGTGCCAGCAGCTTAGGCCCTAATTCACCCCTCCACTTT. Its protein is CASSLGPNSPLHF.

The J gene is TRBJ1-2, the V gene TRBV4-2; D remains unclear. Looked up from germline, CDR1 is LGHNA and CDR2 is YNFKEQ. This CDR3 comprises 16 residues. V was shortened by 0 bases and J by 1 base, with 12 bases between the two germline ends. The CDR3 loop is CASSQELAQVNYGYTF. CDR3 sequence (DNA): TGTGCCAGCAGCCAAGAATTGGCTCAGGTTAACTATGGCTACACCTTC.

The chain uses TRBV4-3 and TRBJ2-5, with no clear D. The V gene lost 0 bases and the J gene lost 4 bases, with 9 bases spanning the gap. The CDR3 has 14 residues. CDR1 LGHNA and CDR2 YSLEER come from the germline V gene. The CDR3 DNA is TGCGCCAGCAGCCAAGATGTTAGCCTAGAGACCCAGTACTTC. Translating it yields CASSQDVSLETQYF.

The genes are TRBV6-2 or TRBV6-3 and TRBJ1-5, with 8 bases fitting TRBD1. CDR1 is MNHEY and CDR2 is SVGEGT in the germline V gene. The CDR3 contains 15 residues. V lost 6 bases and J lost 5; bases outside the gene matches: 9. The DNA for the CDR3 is TGTGCCAGCAGCATGGACAGGGCGCGGGATCAGCCCCAGCATTTT. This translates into CASSMDRARDQPQHF.

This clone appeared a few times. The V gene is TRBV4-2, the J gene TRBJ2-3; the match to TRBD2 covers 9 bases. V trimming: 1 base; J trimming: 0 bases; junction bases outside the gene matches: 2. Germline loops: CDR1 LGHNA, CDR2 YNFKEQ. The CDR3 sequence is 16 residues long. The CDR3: CASSQALAGSTDTQYF. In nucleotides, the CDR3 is TGTGCCAGCAGCCAAGCCCTAGCGGGGAGCACAGATACGCAGTATTTT.

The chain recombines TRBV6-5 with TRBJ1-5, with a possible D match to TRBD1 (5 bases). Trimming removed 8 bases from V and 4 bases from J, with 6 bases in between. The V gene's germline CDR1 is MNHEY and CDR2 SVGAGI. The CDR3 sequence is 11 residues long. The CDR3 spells CASQGNQPQHF. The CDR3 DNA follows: TGTGCCAGCCAGGGAAATCAGCCCCAGCATTTT.

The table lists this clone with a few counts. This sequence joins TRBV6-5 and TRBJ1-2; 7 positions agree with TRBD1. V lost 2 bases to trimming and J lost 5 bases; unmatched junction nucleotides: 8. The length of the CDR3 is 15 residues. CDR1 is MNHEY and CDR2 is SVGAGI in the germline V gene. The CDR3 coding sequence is TGTGCCAGCAGTTACCAAACGACAGGGAAGTATGGCTACACCTTC. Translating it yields CASSYQTTGKYGYTF.

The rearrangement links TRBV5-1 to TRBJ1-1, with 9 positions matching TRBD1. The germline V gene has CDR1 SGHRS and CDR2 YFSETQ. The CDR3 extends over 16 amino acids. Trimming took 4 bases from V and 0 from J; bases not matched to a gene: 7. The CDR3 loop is CASSLGTGSLNTEAFF. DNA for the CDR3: TGCGCCAGCAGCCTCGGGACAGGGAGTTTGAACACTGAAGCTTTCTTT.

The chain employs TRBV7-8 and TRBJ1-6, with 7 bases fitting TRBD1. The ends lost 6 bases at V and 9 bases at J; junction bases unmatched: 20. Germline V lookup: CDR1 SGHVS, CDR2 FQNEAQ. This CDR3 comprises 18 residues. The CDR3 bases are TGTGCCAGCAGTATAGGGTGGGGAGACAGGGCCCATAGTTCACCCCTCCACTTT. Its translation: CASSIGWGDRAHSSPLHF. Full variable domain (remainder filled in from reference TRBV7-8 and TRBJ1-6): GAGVSQSPRYKVAKRGQDVALRCDPISGHVSLFWYQQALGQGPEFLTYFQNEAQLDKSGLPSDRFFAERPEGSVSTLKIQRTQQEDSAVYLCASSIGWGDRAHSSPLHFGNGTRLTVT.

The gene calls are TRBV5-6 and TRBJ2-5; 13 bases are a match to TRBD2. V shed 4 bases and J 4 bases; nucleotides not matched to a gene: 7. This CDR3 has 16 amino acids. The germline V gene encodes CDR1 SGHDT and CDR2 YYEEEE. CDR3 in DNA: TGTGCCAGCAGCATTACTAGCGGGAGGGCCCCAGAGACCCAGTACTTC. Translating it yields CASSITSGRAPETQYF.

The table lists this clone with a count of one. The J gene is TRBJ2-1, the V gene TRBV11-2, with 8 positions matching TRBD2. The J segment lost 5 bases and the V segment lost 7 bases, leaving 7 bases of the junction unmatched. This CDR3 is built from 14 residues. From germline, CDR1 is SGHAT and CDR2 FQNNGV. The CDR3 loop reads CASTPGGVDNEQFF. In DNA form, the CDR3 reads TGTGCCAGCACCCCCGGGGGGGTTGACAATGAGCAGTTCTTC.

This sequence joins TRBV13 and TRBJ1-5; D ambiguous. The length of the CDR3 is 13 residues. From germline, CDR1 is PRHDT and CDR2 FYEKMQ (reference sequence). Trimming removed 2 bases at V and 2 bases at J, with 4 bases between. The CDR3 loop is CASSLRGNQPQHF. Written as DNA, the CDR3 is TGTGCCAGCAGCTTACGGGGCAATCAGCCCCAGCATTTT.

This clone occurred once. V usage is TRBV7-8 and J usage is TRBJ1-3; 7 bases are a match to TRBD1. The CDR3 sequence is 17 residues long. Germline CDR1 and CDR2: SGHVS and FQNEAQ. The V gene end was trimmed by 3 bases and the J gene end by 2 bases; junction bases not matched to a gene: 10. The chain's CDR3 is CASSFNPGTATGNTIYF. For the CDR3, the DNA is TGTGCCAGCAGCTTTAACCCCGGGACAGCGACTGGAAACACCATATATTTT.

DNA of the CDR3: TGTGCCAGCTCACTGATGACAGGGTCATCTGAAAAACTGTTTTTT. It yields the protein CASSLMTGSSEKLFF. V is TRBV18 and J is TRBJ1-4; 7 nucleotides align to TRBD1. CDR3 length: 15 residues. Trimming cost V 4 bases and J 7 bases; bases outside gene matches: 9. Germline assignment: CDR1 KGHSH and CDR2 LQKENI.

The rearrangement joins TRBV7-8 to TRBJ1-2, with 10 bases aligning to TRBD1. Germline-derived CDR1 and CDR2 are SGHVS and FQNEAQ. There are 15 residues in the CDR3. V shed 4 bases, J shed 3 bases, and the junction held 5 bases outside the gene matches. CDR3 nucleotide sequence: TGTGCCAGCAGCTCGGGACAGGGGCTTGACTATGGCTACACCTTC. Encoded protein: CASSSGQGLDYGYTF.

The CDR3 bases are TGTGCCAGCAGCTTCGGGACTGAAGCTTTCTTT. Protein: CASSFGTEAFF. The gene calls are TRBV7-2 and TRBJ1-1, with D hard to call. Germline V gives CDR1 SGHTA, CDR2 FQGNSA. V was trimmed by 3 bases and J by 5 bases, leaving 4 bases between them. The CDR3 length is 11 residues.

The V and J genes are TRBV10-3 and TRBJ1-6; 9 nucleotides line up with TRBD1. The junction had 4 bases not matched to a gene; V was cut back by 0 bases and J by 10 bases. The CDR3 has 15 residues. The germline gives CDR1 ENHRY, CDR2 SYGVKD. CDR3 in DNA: TGTGCCATCAGTGAGTCGGACAGGGGCAACTCACCCCTCCACTTT. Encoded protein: CAISESDRGNSPLHF.

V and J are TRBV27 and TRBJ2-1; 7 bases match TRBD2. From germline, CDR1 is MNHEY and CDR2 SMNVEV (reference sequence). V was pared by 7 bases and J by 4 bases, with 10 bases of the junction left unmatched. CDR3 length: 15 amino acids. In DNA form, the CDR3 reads TGTGCCAGCAAAGATCAGCGGGGCGTGTACAATGAGCAGTTCTTC. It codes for CASKDQRGVYNEQFF.